Below are 19 T cell receptor beta chains sequenced from a single sample in a study of OX40 agonist ivuxolimab in advanced cancers. The table came from immunoSEQ multiplex PCR; TCRdb's copy has only in-frame clones and leaves some out. The repertoire has about 87,000 clones, around four fifths of them found once; the top ten carry 0.85%. The source was CD4+ or CD8+ T cells sorted from blood, collected in a trial of the OX40 agonist ivuxolimab. The receptors were gathered from an adult with an advanced solid tumor such as melanoma, head and neck, liver or kidney cancer.

The chain recombines TRBV10-3 with TRBJ1-2; D might be TRBD1 (5 bases). The CDR3 contains 15 residues. Germline CDR1 reads ENHRY; CDR2 reads SYGVKD. Trimming shortened V by 1 base and J by 3 bases, and 12 bases separated the two germline ends. The CDR3 DNA follows: TGTGCCATCAGTGAGTTCCAAGGAGGGGACTATGGCTACACCTTC. Translation gives CAISEFQGGDYGYTF.

The V call is TRBV6-1, the J call TRBJ2-5, with D possibly matching TRBD1 (5 bases). The DNA end favors TRBJ2-7, so the J call may be wrong. The CDR3 spans 13 residues. The germline CDR1 and CDR2 sequences are MNHNS and SASEGT. CDR3 nucleotides: TGTGCCAGCAGTGAAGGGACACCCTACGAGCAGTACTTC. Translating gives CASSEGTPYEQYF.

This rearrangement joins TRBV11-2 to TRBJ1-2; 11 nucleotides line up with TRBD1. Per the germline V gene, CDR1 is SGHAT and CDR2 is FQNNGV. J was trimmed by 7 bases and V by 5 bases; bases with no gene match: 18. This CDR3 is 18 amino acids long. The CDR3 coding sequence is TGTGCCAGCAGCACGTCGCGCCGGGACAGGGGGTCGATTGGTGGCTACACCTTC. Translated, it gives CASSTSRRDRGSIGGYTF.

This clone was seen a single time. The chain employs TRBV6-5 and TRBJ1-6; 8 bases map to TRBD1. V trimming: 7 bases; J trimming: 7 bases; junction bases outside the gene matches: 6. The length of the CDR3 is 14 residues. Germline CDR1 MNHEY, CDR2 SVGAGI. The CDR3 DNA reads as TGTGCCAGCACCACGGGACAGGCGAATTCACCCCTCCACTTT. Translation: CASTTGQANSPLHF.

The chain uses TRBV29-1 and TRBJ2-1, with a tentative D call TRBD1 (5 bases). This CDR3 spans 15 amino acids. Trimming stripped 0 bases from V and 5 bases from J, with 14 bases between. The V gene's germline CDR1 is SQVTM and CDR2 ANQGSEA. For the CDR3, the DNA is TGCAGCGTTGAAGAAAGGGCAGGGTTCCACAATGAGCAGTTCTTC. Translation gives CSVEERAGFHNEQFF.

The gene calls are TRBV5-4 and TRBJ2-7, with D perhaps matching TRBD2 (6 bases). This CDR3 contains 13 residues. Germline CDR1 SGHNT, CDR2 YYREEE (reference sequence). V shed 0 bases and J shed 4 bases, with 8 bases lying between them. This CDR3 reads CASSLVAGYEQYF. The CDR3 nucleotides are TGTGCCAGCAGCTTGGTCGCGGGGTACGAGCAGTACTTC.

The V gene is TRBV6-1, the J gene TRBJ1-1, with D possibly TRBD1 on 5 matching bases. The CDR3 consists of 14 residues. Trimming left V 7 bases short and J 4 bases short, with 16 bases between. In germline, CDR1 is MNHNS, CDR2 SASEGT. The CDR3 DNA reads TGTGCCAGCATGGCTGGGGGAGGGGTCACTGAAGCTTTCTTT. Protein sequence: CASMAGGGVTEAFF.

V usage is TRBV21-1 and J usage is TRBJ1-5; TRBD1 is taken as the D call from the table, unchecked against the DNA. TRBV21-1 is tagged as a pseudogene. The CDR3 consists of 16 residues. The CDR3: CASNRTGIRNYQPQHF. CDR3 nucleotide sequence: TGCGCCAGCAACCGGACAGGGATTAGGAATTATCAGCCCCAGCATTTT.

The rearrangement links TRBV19 to TRBJ1-1; D unresolved. The length of the CDR3 is 14 residues. Germline CDR1 is LNHDA and CDR2 is SQIVND (reference sequence). Trimming removed 5 bases from V and 1 base from J, with 11 bases in between. CDR3 bases: TGTGCCAGTAGTTGGAGCCAGAAGAACACTGAAGCTTTCTTT. It yields the protein CASSWSQKNTEAFF.

This chain connects TRBV9 to TRBJ2-3, with 7 bases that match TRBD1. Per the germline V gene, CDR1 is SGDLS and CDR2 is YYNGEE. The CDR3 has 13 amino acids. Trimming removed 4 bases from V and 6 bases from J; junction bases left unmatched: 5. CDR3 residues: CASSFTGVDTQYF. The CDR3 DNA follows: TGTGCCAGCAGCTTTACAGGGGTTGATACGCAGTATTTT.

V is TRBV4-3 and J is TRBJ1-2; TRBD1 might be the D (6 bases). CDR3 size: 16 residues. The V end was cut by 0 bases, the J end by 4 bases, with 15 bases between. Germline V gene lookup returns CDR1 LGHNA and CDR2 YSLEER. The CDR3 bases are TGCGCCAGCAGCCAAGATTGGGGAGGGGGAGGCTATGGCTACACCTTC. Protein product: CASSQDWGGGGYGYTF.

V gene TRBV7-2 combines with J gene TRBJ2-2; D tentatively fits TRBD1 or TRBD2 (5 bases each). V gave up 5 bases and J gave up 0 bases, with 7 bases separating them. From germline, CDR1 is SGHTA and CDR2 FQGNSA. This CDR3 has 14 residues. CDR3 sequence: CASSQGPNTGELFF. The CDR3 bases are TGTGCCAGCAGCCAGGGACCGAACACCGGGGAGCTGTTTTTT. Full variable domain (rest looked up from reference TRBV7-2 and TRBJ2-2): GAGVSQSPSNKVTEKGKDVELRCDPISGHTALYWYRQSLGQGLEFLIYFQGNSAPDKSGLPSDRFSAERTGGSVSTLTIQRTQQEDSAVYLCASSQGPNTGELFFGEGSRLTVL.

The V call is TRBV18, the J call TRBJ2-7, with 15 positions matching TRBD2. The CDR3 is 20 residues long. CDR1 KGHSH and CDR2 LQKENI come from the germline V gene. The V segment lost 4 bases and the J segment 0 bases; nucleotides outside the gene matches: 13. The chain's CDR3 is CASSLEYGTSGGQSSYEQYF. The CDR3 nucleotides are TGTGCCAGCTCACTAGAATACGGGACTAGCGGGGGGCAGAGCTCCTACGAGCAGTACTTC.

The CDR3 region is CASSTHRGAGGQETQYF. In nucleotides, the CDR3 is TGTGCCAGTAGTACCCACCGAGGGGCGGGGGGGCAAGAGACCCAGTACTTC. This chain connects TRBV19 to TRBJ2-5, with 9 bases identical to TRBD2. This CDR3 comprises 17 residues. The trim removed 4 bases at V and 2 bases at J, leaving 11 bases unmatched. From germline, CDR1 is LNHDA and CDR2 SQIVND (reference sequence).

The rearrangement links TRBV7-9 to TRBJ2-5, with 11 positions matching TRBD2. Germline CDR1 and CDR2: SEHNR and FQNEAQ (reference sequence). Trimming removed 1 base from V and 5 bases from J; junction bases left unmatched: 15. The CDR3 is 19 amino acids. For the CDR3, the DNA is TGTGCCAGCAGCTTAGGCCTAGCGGGGGGAGACCTGGGTGTGGAGACCCAGTACTTC. As protein: CASSLGLAGGDLGVETQYF.

V and J are TRBV15 and TRBJ2-6; no clear D. The V end lost 1 base, the J end lost 0 bases, and 4 bases lay between the germline ends. The CDR3 sequence is 15 residues long. Germline V gene data show CDR1 as LNHNV and CDR2 as YYDKDF (reference sequence). CDR3 coding DNA: TGTGCCACCAGCAGAGGAAACTCTGGGGCCAACGTCCTGACTTTC. This sequence encodes CATSRGNSGANVLTF.

A word on this clone: The conserved phenylalanine or tryptophan is not found at the CDR3 terminus, so this likely reflects a read error. Because the CDR3's place on the DNA is in doubt, the DNA is left out and the CDR3 is given as listed by TCRdb. This chain links TRBV5-3 with TRBJ1-2; the table names TRBD1, a call not compared with the DNA. TRBV5-3 is an ORF; its function is uncertain. Both ends counted, the CDR3 spans 8 residues. The CDR3 is CARSLYRV.

J is TRBJ1-2 and V is TRBV6-1; 7 bases are shared with TRBD1. The ends lost 6 bases at V and 2 bases at J; junction bases unmatched: 6. CDR3 size: 14 residues. CDR1 and CDR2 (germline): MNHNS, SASEGT. In DNA, the CDR3 is TGTGCCAGCAGCCCGTCACAGGGGAACTATGGCTACACCTTC. Translation: CASSPSQGNYGYTF.

This sequence joins TRBV9 and TRBJ2-5, with TRBD1 identical over 9 bases. Per the germline V gene, CDR1 is SGDLS and CDR2 is YYNGEE. The CDR3 runs 16 residues. The junction had 12 bases not matched to a gene; V was cut back by 4 bases and J by 5 bases. CDR3 in amino acids: CASSLNTGTGQETQYF. The CDR3 DNA sequence: TGTGCCAGCAGCTTAAACACCGGGACAGGGCAGGAGACCCAGTACTTC.